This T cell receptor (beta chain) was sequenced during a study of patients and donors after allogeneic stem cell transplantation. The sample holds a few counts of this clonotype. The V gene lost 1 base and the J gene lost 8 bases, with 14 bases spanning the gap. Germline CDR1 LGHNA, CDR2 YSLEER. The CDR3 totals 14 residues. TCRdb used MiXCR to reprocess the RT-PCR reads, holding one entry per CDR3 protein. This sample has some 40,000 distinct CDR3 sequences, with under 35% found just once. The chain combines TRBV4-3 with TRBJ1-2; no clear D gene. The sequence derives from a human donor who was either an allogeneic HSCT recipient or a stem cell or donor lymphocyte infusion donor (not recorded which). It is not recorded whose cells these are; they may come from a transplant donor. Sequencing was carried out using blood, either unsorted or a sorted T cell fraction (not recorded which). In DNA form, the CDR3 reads TGCGCCAGCAGCCAAGCGACGGTACTCGGCGGCTACACCTTC. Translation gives CASSQATVLGGYTF.